Here is one T cell receptor (beta chain) with its context. As yet, its antigen is unknown. Unique molecular identifiers were present on cDNA, and template switching added a universal primer site. One entry per CDR3 protein, called by TCRdb with MiXCR from the 5' RACE reads. The sample has 1.5 million to 2 million distinct CDR3 sequences; less than 40% are singletons. The entry originates in a study of identical twins. Per the germline V gene, CDR1 is MDHEN and CDR2 is SYDVKM. V lost 3 bases to trimming and J lost 3 bases, with 14 bases between them. The CDR3 spans 15 residues. Study-wide findings and caveats: Insertions were fewer in abundant cord blood beta clonotypes, whereas memory repertoires showed none of this pattern. For zero-insertion analyses, partial confounding could come from invariant MAIT and iNKT cells.

The receptor comes from a newborn girl in good health. The sequenced material came from cord blood. This sequence joins TRBV28 and TRBJ1-2; D unresolved. CDR3 in DNA: TGTGCCAGCAGTTTCCAATTGGGCAGCTACTATGGCTACACCTTC. Translating gives CASSFQLGSYYGYTF.